This T cell receptor beta chain is drawn from a study of T-cell reconstitution after alpha-beta-depleted transplantation in children (dated by TCRdb to 2016 to 2017). At the level of the whole study: The study quantitatively tracked T-cell immune reconstitution after TCRalphabeta/CD19-depleted allogeneic hematopoietic cell transplantation in children using TCR repertoire profiling.

Libraries came from PCR. The sample was run on an Illumina HiSeq 2500. TCR library preparation used molecular barcoding, with unique molecular identifiers applied to normalize quantification of the TCRbeta repertoire. The public reads were run again by TCRdb, first through fastp at Q25 and then through MiXCR, and only productive beta chains were kept. Identical CDR3 protein sequences are pooled into one entry, listed with their most common genes and DNA. In this sample the table shows around 700,000 distinct CDR3 sequences, 10% to 15% of which occur a single time. The top ten hold about 0.79% of the sample. The treatment or condition tag for this specimen amounts to: allogeneic hematopoietic cell transplantation with graft depleted of TCRalphabeta T cells and CD19 B cells. The transplant recipients were children given TCRalphabeta/CD19-depleted allogeneic hematopoietic cell grafts. Remarks on this clonotype: Its antigen remains unidentified. Per-nucleotide qualities are absent, and no much larger clonotype sits a single base away.

Here is what the overall study found, with its caveats: In some patients, the high TCRbeta diversity seen at day 60 was put down to recipient T cells and intrathymic progenitors that had survived conditioning. The frequencies of hyperexpanded clones fell over the following months, and after one year, T-cell counts and TCRbeta diversity were mostly attributed to newly produced T cells. The apparently early recovery of alphabetaT-cell counts about two months after transplant reportedly depended on only several hundred rapidly expanded clones that came from non-depleted graft cells.

The CDR3 runs 17 residues from the cysteine to the phenylalanine. Only the CDR3 DNA is retained, 51 bases long and in frame from the first base. CDR1 SGHRS and CDR2 YFSETQ were looked up in the germline V gene. The junction shows trimming of 1 base on V and 2 bases on J, plus 16 bases between the germline ends. Rearrangement joined TRBV5-1 to TRBJ2-1; the D gene cannot be named for sure. Sequencing used PBMCs, obtained before TCRalphabeta/CD19-depleted stem cell transplant. This clonotype originated in a girl aged 2 to 10 with congenital amegakaryocytic thrombocytopenia, due to receive a stem cell transplant. In nucleotide form, the sequence is TGCGCCAGCAGCTTGAGCCCCCGGGTCTCTCCCTACAATGAGCAGTTCTTC. Translated, this gives CASSLSPRVSPYNEQFF. Full variable domain (CDR3 extended with the reference TRBV5-1 and TRBJ2-1 proteins): KAGVTQTPRYLIKTRGQQVTLSCSPISGHRSVSWYQQTPGQGLQFLFEYFSETQRNKGNFPGRFSGRQFSNSRSEMNVSTLELGDSALYLCASSLSPRVSPYNEQFFGPGTRLTVL.